The 21 T cell receptor beta chains given below trace back to one sample, sequenced in a study of metastatic and nonmetastatic thyroid tumors. Thyroid surgery had not been preceded by any treatment in any patient. TCRdb re-clonotyped the PCR reads through MiXCR. The sample lists around 22,000 clones, around 20% seen once, with 2.5% to 3% in the top ten. Material: adjacent normal tissue. The receptor source for this set is a male donor with papillary thyroid cancer or a benign thyroid nodule (not recorded which). Some clones in this sample may be carry-over from other donors' samples.

This clone came up many times. The J gene is TRBJ2-3, the V gene TRBV4-1, with D possibly being TRBD2 (5 bases). Germline V gives CDR1 MGHRA, CDR2 YSYEKL. The CDR3 is 18 residues long. V dropped 0 bases and J dropped 1 base, with 17 bases sitting between them. CDR3 amino acids: CASSQDGPGKLGTDTQYF. CDR3 DNA: TGCGCCAGCAGCCAAGACGGTCCGGGAAAACTGGGCACAGATACGCAGTATTTT.

This clone was counted many times. The rearrangement uses TRBV18 and TRBJ1-4; 7 bases align to TRBD1. The CDR3 sequence is 16 residues long. V lost 3 bases to trimming and J lost 8 bases; unmatched junction nucleotides: 12. Germline lookup yields CDR1 KGHSH and CDR2 LQKENI. DNA for the CDR3: TGTGCCAGCTCACCCGAGTTGGGACAGTCTGGCGAAAAACTGTTTTTT. Translated: CASSPELGQSGEKLFF. Full variable domain (remainder filled in from reference TRBV18 and TRBJ1-4): NAGVMQNPRHLVRRRGQEARLRCSPMKGHSHVYWYRQLPEEGLKFMVYLQKENIIDESGMPKERFSAEFPKEGPSILRIQQVVRGDSAAYFCASSPELGQSGEKLFFGSGTQLSVL.

This clone has ten or more counts. V gene TRBV6-1 combines with J gene TRBJ2-5, with 7 bases identical to TRBD2. Per the germline V gene, CDR1 is MNHNS and CDR2 is SASEGT. This CDR3 region has 14 residues. The J segment lost 2 bases and the V segment lost 5 bases, leaving 5 bases of the junction unmatched. CDR3 sequence reads: CASSSAGQQETQYF. DNA of the CDR3: TGTGCCAGCAGTTCAGCGGGGCAACAAGAGACCCAGTACTTC.

Ten or more counts support this clone. This rearrangement joins TRBV6-1 to TRBJ2-4; perhaps TRBD1 as D (5 bases). This CDR3 comprises 17 residues. Per the germline V gene, CDR1 is MNHNS and CDR2 is SASEGT. The V end lost 6 bases, the J end lost 0 bases, and 18 bases lay between the germline ends. CDR3 protein: CASSPLDSLLAKNIQYF. The CDR3 DNA reads TGTGCCAGCAGCCCCCTTGACAGTCTCTTAGCCAAAAACATTCAGTACTTC.

This clone was observed many times. The V call is TRBV9, the J call TRBJ1-1, with D hard to call. The V and J ends lost 0 bases and 1 base respectively, with 4 bases between them. CDR1 and CDR2 from the germline V gene are SGDLS and YYNGEE. CDR3 size: 13 residues. CDR3 coding DNA: TGTGCCAGCAGCGTAGGTCGGAACACTGAAGCTTTCTTT. It encodes CASSVGRNTEAFF.

This clone was counted ten times or more. This chain uses TRBV4-1 with TRBJ1-4; D possibly corresponds to TRBD1 (5 bases). The length of the CDR3 is 14 residues. The ends were cut back, 4 bases at V and 13 bases at J, with 19 bases in the middle. Germline assignment: CDR1 MGHRA and CDR2 YSYEKL. CDR3 sequence reads: CASSPIEQTGPLFF. For the CDR3, the DNA is TGCGCCAGCAGCCCAATCGAGCAGACGGGACCACTGTTTTTT.

At least ten counts were recorded for this clone. The chain links TRBV6-4 to TRBJ2-1; D is unresolved. Germline CDR1 and CDR2: MRHNA and SNTAGT. CDR3 length: 12 residues. The ends were cut back, 7 bases at V and 5 bases at J, with 9 bases in the middle. CDR3 DNA: TGTGCCAGCAAGGGTGGGAACAATGAGCAGTTCTTC. Its protein product is CASKGGNNEQFF.

This clone was recorded many times. Distinct nucleotide sequences in the sample also encode this CDR3. V gene TRBV7-8 combines with J gene TRBJ2-2; no clear D. V was shortened by 1 base and J by 4 bases, with 13 bases between the two germline ends. The germline V gene encodes CDR1 SGHVS and CDR2 FQNEAQ. CDR3 length: 16 amino acids. The CDR3 here is CASSLVPGESTGELFF. CDR3 DNA sequence: TGTGCCAGCAGCTTAGTCCCCGGTGAGAGCACCGGGGAGCTGTTTTTT.

This clone has a count of ten or more. V and J are TRBV3-1 and TRBJ2-7; a possible D gene is TRBD1 (6 bases). CDR1 and CDR2 (germline): LGHDT, YNNKEL (reference sequence). There are 14 residues in the CDR3. Trimming left V 4 bases short and J 5 bases short, with 15 bases between. CDR3 nucleotides: TGTGCCAGCAGCCCAGACAGGTCCTGGGACGAGCAGTACGTC. Protein sequence: CASSPDRSWDEQYV.

The J gene is TRBJ2-7, the V gene TRBV20-1, with TRBD1 matching over 8 bases. Germline values: CDR1 DFQATT, CDR2 SNEGSKA (reference sequence). V shed 6 bases, J shed 0 bases, and the junction held 7 bases outside the gene matches. This CDR3 region has 14 residues. DNA for the CDR3: TGCAGTGCAACCTGGACAGGGAACTCCTACGAGCAGTACTTC. This sequence encodes CSATWTGNSYEQYF.

In its sample, this clone was seen many times. The CDR3 reads CASSLVGGIADTQYF. The CDR3 nucleotides are TGTGCCAGCAGCTTAGTGGGAGGCATTGCAGATACGCAGTATTTT. The genes are TRBV9 and TRBJ2-3, with D possibly being TRBD2 (6 bases). The germline V gene encodes CDR1 SGDLS and CDR2 YYNGEE. The CDR3 covers 15 residues. V lost 4 bases to trimming and J lost 4 bases, with 16 bases between them.

This clone was seen many times. V is TRBV20-1 and J is TRBJ2-6, with D unclear. With 6 bases removed from V and 0 bases from J, the gap between germline ends came to 15 bases. The germline V gene has CDR1 DFQATT and CDR2 SNEGSKA (reference sequence). The CDR3 sequence is 16 residues long. DNA for the CDR3: TGCAGTGCGAATGCTCCGTTCAACTCTGGGGCCAACGTCCTGACTTTC. This translates into CSANAPFNSGANVLTF.

The chain is built from TRBV5-1 and TRBJ2-1; D is possibly TRBD1 or TRBD2 (5 bases each). The CDR3 length is 14 residues. Germline CDR1 and CDR2: SGHRS and YFSETQ. Trimming shortened V by 0 bases and J by 8 bases, and 12 bases separated the two germline ends. This CDR3 is CASSLVGPGDEQFF. CDR3 sequence (DNA): TGCGCCAGCAGCTTGGTGGGACCAGGTGATGAGCAGTTCTTC.

This clone was detected many times. The V call is TRBV7-2, the J call TRBJ2-1; 7 bases fit TRBD1. V shed 1 base and J 3 bases; nucleotides not matched to a gene: 3. The CDR3 covers 15 residues. Germline V CDR1 and CDR2: SGHTA, FQGNSA. CDR3 in DNA: TGTGCCAGCAGCTTAGAGGGGGCCCTCTACAATGAGCAGTTCTTC. Translated, it gives CASSLEGALYNEQFF.

This clone appeared many times. The CDR3, as DNA: TGTGCCAGCAGTCCCGCTCTAGATACGCAGTATTTT. Its translation: CASSPALDTQYF. The chain has TRBV12-3 or TRBV12-4 and TRBJ2-3; D is undetermined. The CDR3 is made up of 12 amino acids. The V end lost 5 bases, the J end lost 5 bases, and 8 bases lay between the germline ends.

This clone was seen many times. The chain carries TRBV7-6 and TRBJ2-2; D is possibly TRBD1 or TRBD2 (5 bases each). The CDR3 has 15 amino acids. V shed 0 bases and J shed 4 bases, with 9 bases lying between them. Germline CDR1 reads SGHVS; CDR2 reads FNYEAQ. The CDR3 protein is CASSLASGGTGELFF. The CDR3 DNA follows: TGTGCCAGCAGCTTAGCGAGTGGGGGCACCGGGGAGCTGTTTTTT.

This clone was counted at least ten times. The chain carries TRBV6-1 and TRBJ2-1, with 15 bases that match TRBD2. This CDR3 is 20 amino acids long. The germline V gene encodes CDR1 MNHNS and CDR2 SASEGT. V lost 4 bases to trimming and J lost 4 bases; unmatched junction nucleotides: 14. CDR3 DNA: TGTGCCAGCAGTGCTACTGCCACGGGACTAGCGGGAGGATCTTACAATGAGCAGTTCTTC. This translates into CASSATATGLAGGSYNEQFF.

The chain is built from TRBV20-1 and TRBJ2-3, with D hard to call. This CDR3 has 15 residues. From germline, CDR1 is DFQATT and CDR2 SNEGSKA (reference sequence). The V gene lost 7 bases and the J gene lost 4 bases, with 21 bases spanning the gap. The CDR3 loop is CSDTSVVSLADTQYF. CDR3 nucleotides: TGCAGTGATACCTCGGTAGTCAGTCTGGCAGATACGCAGTATTTT.

By its share, this clone is medium-sized. This chain links TRBV12-3 or TRBV12-4 with TRBJ2-3, with D possibly being TRBD2 (6 bases). Trimming removed 6 bases from V and 6 bases from J, with 19 bases in between. The CDR3 loop spans 15 amino acids. DNA of the CDR3: TGTGCCAGCAGCCTGGGGGGTCCCGGGGTTGATACGCAGTATTTT. Translating it yields CASSLGGPGVDTQYF.

J is TRBJ1-1 and V is TRBV11-3, with D possibly matching TRBD1 (6 bases). The V gene lost 1 base and the J gene lost 6 bases, with 12 bases spanning the gap. The CDR3 contains 14 residues. Germline-derived CDR1 and CDR2 are SGHNT and YENEEA. CDR3 sequence: CASSLAGGAAEAFF. The DNA for the CDR3 is TGTGCCAGCAGCTTAGCGGGGGGCGCGGCTGAAGCTTTCTTT.

The chain is built from TRBV10-2 and TRBJ2-3; D perhaps matches TRBD2 (7 bases). Trimming removed 7 bases from V and 2 bases from J, with 16 bases in between. The CDR3 totals 15 residues. Germline values: CDR1 WSHSY, CDR2 SAAADI. This chain's CDR3 is CASIPKGGATDTQYF. DNA for the CDR3: TGCGCCAGCATCCCCAAGGGGGGGGCCACAGATACGCAGTATTTT.